These 23 T cell receptor beta chains originate from one sample sequenced in a study of response to subunit inactivated influenza vaccine. Using its own MiXCR run on the RT-PCR reads, TCRdb lists one record per CDR3 protein. The data show about 780,000 distinct CDR3 sequences, less than 20% seen once. The sequencing here drew on PBMCs from blood, taken about 5 days after vaccination. The receptors originated from a man in his fifties who received an inactivated influenza vaccine.

Many counts were recorded for this clonotype. The chain recombines TRBV12-3 or TRBV12-4 with TRBJ2-7; 8 nucleotides agree with TRBD1. The CDR3 contains 12 residues. Trimming took 6 bases from V and 3 from J; bases not matched to a gene: 1. The CDR3 nucleotides read TGTGCCAGCAGGGGACAGGTCTACGAGCAGTACTTC. Protein sequence: CASRGQVYEQYF.

The rearrangement joins TRBV4-2 to TRBJ2-1; D ambiguous. The CDR3 is made up of 14 amino acids. V was shortened by 0 bases and J by 3 bases, with 6 bases between the two germline ends. Germline V gene sequence: CDR1 LGHNA, CDR2 YNFKEQ. CDR3 sequence (DNA): TGTGCCAGCAGCCAAGAGATCCTCTACAATGAGCAGTTCTTC. Its protein product is CASSQEILYNEQFF.

This clonotype was seen more than once but under ten times. The chain uses TRBV20-1 and TRBJ2-4; TRBD2 aligns across 8 bases. Germline assignment: CDR1 DFQATT and CDR2 SNEGSKA (reference sequence). The CDR3 spans 17 residues. V shed 3 bases and J 0 bases; nucleotides not matched to a gene: 10. CDR3 bases: TGCAGTGCTAGGGCCAGCGGGAGCCACCTAGCCAAAAACATTCAGTACTTC. Protein: CSARASGSHLAKNIQYF.

For this clonotype: This may be a read error, as it is one base from a much larger clone. CDR3: CASSFFRTGWNEQLF. CDR3 coding DNA: TGTGCCAGCAGTTTTTTCAGGACAGGGTGGAATGAGCAGCTCTTC. The chain uses TRBV28 and TRBJ2-1; 8 bases line up with TRBD1. The CDR3 sequence is 15 residues long. The germline CDR1 and CDR2 sequences are MDHEN and SYDVKM.

A few counts support this clonotype. The chain has TRBV10-3 and TRBJ1-2; 10 nucleotides agree with TRBD1. V lost 10 bases to trimming and J lost 9 bases; unmatched junction nucleotides: 11. Germline V gene sequence: CDR1 ENHRY, CDR2 SYGVKD. There are 13 residues in the CDR3. The chain's CDR3 is CATQPRDRGRYTF. CDR3 nucleotide sequence: TGTGCCACCCAGCCCCGGGACAGGGGTCGCTACACCTTC.

The chain has TRBV28 and TRBJ2-6, with 9 bases identical to TRBD1. Per germline, CDR1 MDHEN and CDR2 SYDVKM. The CDR3 totals 17 residues. Losses at the gene ends were 4 bases for V and 0 bases for J; bases not matched to a gene: 4. CDR3 sequence (DNA): TGTGCCAGCAGTTACCCGACAGGGGGCTCTGGGGCCAACGTCCTGACTTTC. As protein: CASSYPTGGSGANVLTF. Full variable domain (remainder filled in from reference TRBV28 and TRBJ2-6): DVKVTQSSRYLVKRTGEKVFLECVQDMDHENMFWYRQDPGLGLRLIYFSYDVKMKEKGDIPEGYSVSREKKERFSLILESASTNQTSMYLCASSYPTGGSGANVLTFGAGSRLTVL.

This chain links TRBV29-1 with TRBJ2-6; unclear D gene. In germline, CDR1 is SQVTM, CDR2 ANQGSEA. This CDR3 spans 13 amino acids. V was trimmed by 4 bases and J by 1 base, leaving 5 bases between them. In DNA form, the CDR3 reads TGCAGCGTTGCGGCGTCTGGGGCCAACGTCCTGACTTTC. As protein: CSVAASGANVLTF.

V gene TRBV20-1 combines with J gene TRBJ2-2, with D perhaps matching TRBD1 or TRBD2 (5 bases each). The CDR3 is 14 residues long. V lost 5 bases and J lost 2, with 12 bases in between. Germline-derived CDR1 and CDR2 are DFQATT and SNEGSKA (reference sequence). As DNA, the CDR3 is TGCAGTGCTCCACCGGGACCAAACACCGGGGAGCTGTTTTTT. Its translation is CSAPPGPNTGELFF.

A few counts support this clonotype. This chain connects TRBV7-2 to TRBJ2-2, with D possibly matching TRBD2 (6 bases). V lost 5 bases to trimming and J lost 7 bases, with 14 bases between them. CDR3 length: 14 amino acids. CDR1 and CDR2 (germline): SGHTA, FQGNSA. CDR3 bases: TGTGCCAGCAGCCCCAACGGGGGTATCGGGGAGCTGTTTTTT. Its translation is CASSPNGGIGELFF. Drawing the rest from reference TRBV7-2 and TRBJ2-2, the complete variable domain is GAGVSQSPSNKVTEKGKDVELRCDPISGHTALYWYRQSLGQGLEFLIYFQGNSAPDKSGLPSDRFSAERTGGSVSTLTIQRTQQEDSAVYLCASSPNGGIGELFFGEGSRLTVL.

CDR3 amino acids: CATSDTGRGPRTTDTQYF. The CDR3 coding sequence is TGTGCCACCAGTGACACTGGGCGGGGTCCTCGTACGACAGATACGCAGTATTTT. The J gene is TRBJ2-3, the V gene TRBV24-1, with D possibly being TRBD2 (6 bases). V was shortened by 4 bases and J by 3 bases, with 22 bases between the two germline ends. The CDR3 covers 18 residues. The germline gives CDR1 KGHDR, CDR2 SFDVKD.

Ten or more counts support this clonotype. The chain carries TRBV5-1 and TRBJ1-1; tentatively, D is TRBD1 (5 bases). Germline CDR1 and CDR2: SGHRS and YFSETQ. There are 14 residues in the CDR3. V was shortened by 4 bases and J by 1 base, with 11 bases between the two germline ends. The CDR3 sequence: CASSGGTANTEAFF. In nucleotides, the CDR3 is TGCGCCAGCAGCGGGGGGACGGCGAACACTGAAGCTTTCTTT.

This clonotype has only one observation. The CDR3 coding sequence is TGTGCCAGCAGCTGGGGACTAGCGGGGAGGGCCCAAGAGACCCAGTACTTC. Translated: CASSWGLAGRAQETQYF. V gene TRBV11-1 combines with J gene TRBJ2-5, with TRBD2 matching 13 bases. Germline assignment: CDR1 SGHAT and CDR2 FQDESV (reference sequence). The CDR3 extends over 17 amino acids. V shed 4 bases and J 1 base; nucleotides not matched to a gene: 6.

This chain uses TRBV12-3 or TRBV12-4 with TRBJ2-4; 7 nucleotides line up with TRBD1. V shed 6 bases and J 1 base; nucleotides not matched to a gene: 12. The CDR3 has 17 amino acids. This chain's CDR3 is CASSSSGTVTAKNIQYF. DNA for the CDR3: TGTGCCAGCAGCTCCTCCGGGACAGTAACGGCCAAAAACATTCAGTACTTC.

The V gene is TRBV20-1, the J gene TRBJ1-1; the match to TRBD1 covers 8 bases. This CDR3 spans 14 amino acids. The germline CDR1 and CDR2 sequences are DFQATT and SNEGSKA (reference sequence). The V and J ends lost 6 bases and 4 bases, in that order; junction bases with no gene match: 10. The CDR3 sequence is CSASRTGWGTEAFF. CDR3 coding DNA: TGCAGTGCCAGCCGGACAGGGTGGGGCACTGAAGCTTTCTTT.

The genes are TRBV5-6 and TRBJ2-3; 9 bases align to TRBD1. This CDR3 region has 15 residues. The V gene's germline CDR1 is SGHDT and CDR2 YYEEEE. The V gene end was trimmed by 1 base and the J gene end by 4 bases; junction bases not matched to a gene: 4. As DNA, the CDR3 is TGTGCCAGCAGCTTGCCCGGACAGGGGCCAGATACGCAGTATTTT. Its translation: CASSLPGQGPDTQYF.

The rearrangement joins TRBV5-1 to TRBJ2-3; D may correspond to TRBD1 or TRBD2 (5 bases each). Germline V gene data show CDR1 as SGHRS and CDR2 as YFSETQ. The V and J ends lost 4 bases and 2 bases respectively, with 11 bases between them. The CDR3 is 14 residues long. The CDR3 spells CASSPGRLTDTQYF. As DNA, the CDR3 is TGCGCCAGCAGCCCGGGACGGCTCACAGATACGCAGTATTTT.

This clonotype was observed a handful of times. This chain links TRBV7-8 with TRBJ1-5; 9 bases align to TRBD1. V was clipped by 0 bases and J by 4 bases; unmatched bases: 4. CDR1 and CDR2 (germline): SGHVS, FQNEAQ. This CDR3 is 16 amino acids long. CDR3 residues: CASSLAIDRGNQPQHF. As DNA, the CDR3 is TGTGCCAGCAGCTTAGCGATAGACAGGGGGAATCAGCCCCAGCATTTT.

This clonotype was counted at least ten times. The chain couples TRBV7-2 to TRBJ2-2; D remains unclear. The V gene's germline CDR1 is SGHTA and CDR2 FQGNSA. The CDR3 is 14 residues long. Trimming shortened V by 5 bases and J by 0 bases, and 7 bases separated the two germline ends. The CDR3 reads CASSLTTNTGELFF. Here the CDR3 DNA reads TGTGCCAGCAGCCTAACTACGAACACCGGGGAGCTGTTTTTT. The whole variable domain, filled in from reference TRBV7-2 and TRBJ2-2, reads GAGVSQSPSNKVTEKGKDVELRCDPISGHTALYWYRQSLGQGLEFLIYFQGNSAPDKSGLPSDRFSAERTGGSVSTLTIQRTQQEDSAVYLCASSLTTNTGELFFGEGSRLTVL.

The V call is TRBV10-1, the J call TRBJ2-7; D possibly corresponds to TRBD2 (6 bases). There are 13 residues in the CDR3. Per the germline V gene, CDR1 is WNHNN and CDR2 is SYGVQD (reference sequence). Trimming stripped 2 bases from V and 7 bases from J, with 12 bases between. In DNA form, the CDR3 reads TGCGCCAGCAGTGAGAACGCGGGGCAGGAGCAGTACTTC. Translating gives CASSENAGQEQYF.

This clonotype has more than one count but fewer than ten. CDR3 protein: CASTSGQGLPQYEQYF. CDR3 sequence (DNA): TGTGCCAGCACCTCGGGACAGGGTCTCCCTCAGTACGAGCAGTACTTC. This chain links TRBV6-2 or TRBV6-3 with TRBJ2-7; 9 nucleotides agree with TRBD1. There are 16 residues in the CDR3. Germline V CDR1 and CDR2: MNHEY, SVGEGT. V lost 7 bases and J lost 4; bases outside the gene matches: 14.

This chain links TRBV7-2 with TRBJ2-3, with 10 bases aligning to TRBD2. With 4 bases clipped from V and 3 bases from J, the junction kept 7 bases outside the gene matches. The germline CDR1 and CDR2 sequences are SGHTA and FQGNSA. The CDR3 has 16 residues. The CDR3 here is CASSSQRGGGTDTQYF. The CDR3 region has the DNA TGTGCCAGCAGCTCCCAGCGGGGGGGCGGGACAGATACGCAGTATTTT.

This rearrangement joins TRBV27 to TRBJ2-7; 7 nucleotides align to TRBD1. Germline loops: CDR1 MNHEY, CDR2 SMNVEV (reference sequence). The CDR3 is 13 amino acids. J was trimmed by 3 bases and V by 9 bases; bases with no gene match: 8. The CDR3 protein is CASSGTALYEQYF. CDR3 DNA: TGTGCCAGTTCCGGGACAGCTCTCTACGAGCAGTACTTC.

CDR3: CASTDRSSYNEQFF. CDR3 in DNA: TGTGCCAGCACGGACAGGAGCTCCTACAATGAGCAGTTCTTC. This sequence joins TRBV6-1 and TRBJ2-1; TRBD1 matches 7 bases. CDR3 length: 14 amino acids. Germline values: CDR1 MNHNS, CDR2 SASEGT. Trimming at V came to 7 bases and at J to 0 bases, leaving 3 bases not matched to a gene.